Listed here is a single T cell receptor beta chain. Using its own MiXCR run on the 5' RACE reads, TCRdb lists one record per CDR3 protein. The table lists about 48,000 distinct CDR3 sequences, about a fifth of them singletons. The record originates from a study of chronic HIV infection and antiretroviral therapy. The CDR3 has 15 amino acids. CDR1 SGHAT and CDR2 FQNNGV come from the germline V gene. J lost 5 bases, V lost 5 bases, and 9 bases had no gene match. The gene calls are TRBV11-2 and TRBJ1-1; 9 bases agree with TRBD1. Material for sequencing was peripheral blood. The source of this sequence is an adult who had HIV and had not received antiretroviral therapy, or was an uninfected healthy control (not recorded which). The CDR3: CASSLRTGEKTEAFF. CDR3 bases: TGTGCCAGCAGCCTACGGACAGGGGAGAAAACTGAAGCTTTCTTT.